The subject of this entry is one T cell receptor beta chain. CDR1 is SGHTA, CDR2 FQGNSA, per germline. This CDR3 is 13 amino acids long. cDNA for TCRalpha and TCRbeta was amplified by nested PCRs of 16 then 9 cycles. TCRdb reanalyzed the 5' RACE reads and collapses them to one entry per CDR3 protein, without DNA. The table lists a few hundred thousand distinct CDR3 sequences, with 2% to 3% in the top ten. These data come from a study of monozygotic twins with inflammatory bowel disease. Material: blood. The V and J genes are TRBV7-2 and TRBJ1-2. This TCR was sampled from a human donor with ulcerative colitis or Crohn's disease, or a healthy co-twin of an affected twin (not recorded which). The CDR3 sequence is CASSLKSPLLDTF.